This TCR beta chain is from a study of beta chain features in type 1 diabetes. Broader study findings: It was among patients, rather than healthy donors, that naive, central memory and Treg TCRB repertoires appeared more similar. For Type 1 diabetes patients, all four CD4+ subsets carried TCRB CDR3s that were moderately but significantly shorter. The study found fewer insertions and more deletions at VDJ junctions in type 1 diabetes patients.

One heparinised draw of blood, averaging about 110 mL, came from each donor. CD45RO/CCR7/CD25/CD127/CD95/CD27 separated CD4+ naive, central memory, regulatory and stem cell-like memory cells by sorting. Expressed TCRB transcripts were sequenced, since all the RNA that had been isolated was reverse transcribed. Method: immunoSEQ multiplex PCR; TCRdb's copy keeps in-frame clones and lacks some. The table shows more than 95,000 clones, with 28% occurring only once. The ends lost 1 base at V and 2 bases at J; junction bases unmatched: 8. Per germline, CDR1 SGHRS and CDR2 YFSETQ. This CDR3 region has 16 residues. A note on this clone: Its target is unknown.

The chain carries TRBV5-1 and TRBJ2-5; 7 bases match TRBD2. The sequenced sample was central memory CD4+ T cells from blood. This receptor was identified in a woman younger than 30 with type 1 diabetes. The CDR3 DNA sequence: TGCGCCAGCAGCTTGAGCTCAGCGGGAATACAAGAGACCCAGTACTTC. Translation gives CASSLSSAGIQETQYF.